The 19 T cell receptor beta chains below were found in one sample sequenced in a study of prognosis after radiotherapy for stage I lung cancer (dated by TCRdb to about 2021). The sample was run on an Illumina HiSeq 3000. Two rounds of multiplex PCR on genomic DNA were used to amplify the TCR beta CDR3 region. The first PCR round used primers specific to each TRBV and TRBJ gene, and the primer sequences were filed in Chinese patent CN105087789A. TCRdb's own reprocessing of the public reads used fastp at Q25 and MiXCR and kept productive beta chains. CDR3 protein duplicates are merged, each entry listing the most common genes and DNA. The sample yields roughly 11,000 distinct CDR3 sequences; roughly a third were counted once. The top ten hold approximately 50% of the sample. The specimen comprised PBMCs, sampled before or after stereotactic body radiation therapy (not recorded which). All receptors come from a donor over 45 with non-small cell lung cancer.

This clonotype was counted many times. The chain joins TRBV7-9 to TRBJ2-3, with D possibly being TRBD1 (5 bases). This CDR3 is 17 amino acids long. Trimming shortened V by 2 bases and J by 2 bases, and 17 bases separated the two germline ends. Per germline, CDR1 SEHNR and CDR2 FQNEAQ (reference sequence). CDR3 DNA: TGTGCCAGCAGCTTATTTGCGGTGGCAGGGAACACAGATACGCAGTATTTT. Translation gives CASSLFAVAGNTDTQYF.

The V call is TRBV28, the J call TRBJ2-2, with D perhaps matching TRBD1 (6 bases). This CDR3 comprises 15 residues. The V end lost 9 bases, the J end lost 0 bases, and 14 bases lay between the germline ends. Germline V lookup: CDR1 MDHEN, CDR2 SYDVKM. The CDR3 is CASLGGSTNTGELFF. The CDR3 bases are TGTGCCAGTCTAGGGGGAAGTACGAACACCGGGGAGCTGTTTTTT.

This clonotype is a singleton in its sample. This may be a read error: a much more frequent sequence differs by one nucleotide. The chain combines TRBV9 with TRBJ2-2; D might be TRBD2 (6 bases). Germline CDR1 reads SGDLS; CDR2 reads YYNGEE. The CDR3 has 17 amino acids. Trimming removed 4 bases from V and 6 bases from J, with 22 bases in between. CDR3 nucleotides: TGTGCCAGCAGCCTTTTCATCCCCGGGAGTTTTCCCGGGGAGCTGTTTTTT. Its translation: CASSLFIPGSFPGELFF.

DNA of the CDR3: TGTGCCAGCAGCTGGCTTTCCACCGGGGAGCTGTTTTTT. Protein: CASSWLSTGELFF. The V and J genes are TRBV7-9 and TRBJ2-2, with unresolved D. CDR1 and CDR2 (germline): SEHNR, FQNEAQ (reference sequence). The CDR3 loop spans 13 amino acids. With 4 bases removed from V and 4 bases from J, the gap between germline ends came to 7 bases.

This clonotype has a single count. The CDR3, as DNA: TGTGCCACCAACCCTGGATTGCTAGCGGACGGGAATGAGCAGTTCTTC. The encoded protein is CATNPGLLADGNEQFF. V usage is TRBV15 and J usage is TRBJ2-1; 7 nucleotides line up with TRBD2. Germline V gene data show CDR1 as LNHNV and CDR2 as YYDKDF (reference sequence). The CDR3 loop spans 16 amino acids. Trimming took 7 bases from V and 7 from J; bases not matched to a gene: 16.

This clonotype was counted many times. The V and J genes are TRBV6-1 and TRBJ2-5; 7 bases agree with TRBD1. The CDR3 length is 14 residues. The V and J ends lost 5 bases and 4 bases, in that order; junction bases with no gene match: 7. The germline V gene encodes CDR1 MNHNS and CDR2 SASEGT. The CDR3 loop is CASSPRQGGETQYF. As DNA, the CDR3 is TGTGCCAGCAGTCCGCGACAGGGCGGAGAGACCCAGTACTTC.

V usage is TRBV20-1 and J usage is TRBJ2-7, with D possibly being TRBD1 or TRBD2 (5 bases each). The V end was cut by 3 bases, the J end by 2 bases, with 11 bases between. The CDR3 totals 13 residues. The germline V gene encodes CDR1 DFQATT and CDR2 SNEGSKA (reference sequence). The CDR3 region has the DNA TGCAGTGCTAGTCGAGGGGACCCCTACGAGCAGTACTTC. Translating it yields CSASRGDPYEQYF.

At least ten counts were recorded for this clonotype. V usage is TRBV5-1 and J usage is TRBJ1-2; no definite D call. Trimming cost V 2 bases and J 2 bases, with 7 bases left between them. The V gene's germline CDR1 is SGHRS and CDR2 YFSETQ. The CDR3 spans 13 residues. The CDR3 sequence is CASSFGQNYGYTF. The CDR3 DNA follows: TGCGCCAGCAGCTTTGGGCAAAACTATGGCTACACCTTC. The entire variable domain, with the rest obtained from reference TRBV5-1 and TRBJ1-2, is as follows: KAGVTQTPRYLIKTRGQQVTLSCSPISGHRSVSWYQQTPGQGLQFLFEYFSETQRNKGNFPGRFSGRQFSNSRSEMNVSTLELGDSALYLCASSFGQNYGYTFGSGTRLTVV.

This clonotype was detected many times. This chain's CDR3 is CASSAGTSYGYTF. The CDR3 DNA reads TGTGCCAGCAGTGCCGGGACAAGCTATGGCTACACCTTC. The chain combines TRBV6-1 with TRBJ1-2; D may be TRBD1 (6 bases). The germline gives CDR1 MNHNS, CDR2 SASEGT. The CDR3 has 13 amino acids. The germline V and J ends were trimmed by 4 bases and 4 bases, with 10 bases remaining between them.

The gene calls are TRBV5-1 and TRBJ2-3, with 7 bases matching TRBD2. The CDR3 has 15 residues. With V trimmed by 4 bases and J by 6 bases, 11 bases remained unmatched. The germline V gene encodes CDR1 SGHRS and CDR2 YFSETQ. CDR3 amino acids: CASSETSESGDTQYF. For the CDR3, the DNA is TGCGCCAGCAGCGAAACTAGCGAGTCTGGGGATACGCAGTATTTT.

This rearrangement joins TRBV6-1 to TRBJ2-7; the D is unclear. The CDR3 sequence is 15 residues long. Germline lookup yields CDR1 MNHNS and CDR2 SASEGT. Trimming stripped 5 bases from V and 4 bases from J, with 18 bases between. Here the CDR3 reads CASSRTVFSIYEQYV. As DNA, the CDR3 is TGTGCCAGCAGTCGGACGGTCTTTAGTATTTACGAGCAGTACGTC.

This clonotype is labeled medium-sized (0.01 to 0.1%). CDR3 DNA: TGTGCCAGCAGCTTAGTGGTCACAGATACGCAGTATTTT. This encodes CASSLVVTDTQYF. This chain connects TRBV7-6 to TRBJ2-3; D call uncertain. Between the trimmed V and J ends, which lost 1 base and 2 bases, there was a span of 4 bases. Germline lookup yields CDR1 SGHVS and CDR2 FNYEAQ. The CDR3 loop spans 13 amino acids.

The J gene is TRBJ2-1, the V gene TRBV12-3 or TRBV12-4; 8 bases line up with TRBD1. CDR3 size: 17 residues. J was trimmed by 4 bases and V by 6 bases; bases with no gene match: 14. CDR3 protein: CASSHDRGIRGYNEQFF. The DNA for the CDR3 is TGTGCCAGCAGCCACGACAGGGGAATCCGGGGTTACAATGAGCAGTTCTTC.

On this clonotype: The likely explanation is a read error, given a far larger clone one base away. This chain uses TRBV7-9 with TRBJ2-7; D might be TRBD1 (6 bases). Germline CDR1 is SEHNR and CDR2 is FQNEAQ (reference sequence). The CDR3 has 14 amino acids. CDR3 loop: CANSFSRGSYEQYF. Written as DNA, the CDR3 is TGTGCCAACAGCTTCAGCAGGGGTTCCTACGAGCAGTACTTC.

This chain connects TRBV5-4 to TRBJ2-3; 7 bases match TRBD1. V was clipped by 3 bases and J by 0 bases; unmatched bases: 4. In germline, CDR1 is SGHNT, CDR2 YYREEE (reference sequence). The CDR3 covers 15 residues. As DNA, the CDR3 is TGTGCCAGCAGCTCAAGACAGGGTAGCACAGATACGCAGTATTTT. As protein: CASSSRQGSTDTQYF. Together with reference TRBV5-4 and TRBJ2-3, the CDR3 gives the full variable domain: ETGVTQSPTHLIKTRGQQVTLRCSSQSGHNTVSWYQQALGQGPQFIFQYYREEENGRGNFPPRFSGLQFPNYSSELNVNALELDDSALYLCASSSRQGSTDTQYFGPGTRLTVL.

This clonotype was seen at least ten times. V usage is TRBV19 and J usage is TRBJ1-5, with D uncertain. Looked up from germline, CDR1 is LNHDA and CDR2 is SQIVND (reference sequence). This CDR3 spans 13 amino acids. The V end was cut by 7 bases, the J end by 7 bases, with 14 bases between. CDR3 region: CASTRKGEQPQHF. In nucleotides, the CDR3 is TGTGCCAGTACGAGAAAGGGAGAGCAGCCCCAGCATTTT.

This clonotype was seen a handful of times. A single base separates this from a much larger clone, so it may be a read error. V usage is TRBV10-2 and J usage is TRBJ2-1, with 12 bases identical to TRBD2. CDR1 WSHSY and CDR2 SAAADI come from the germline V gene. The J segment lost 7 bases and the V segment lost 4 bases, leaving 5 bases of the junction unmatched. This CDR3 is 15 amino acids long. The chain's CDR3 is CASSVPSGRANEQFF. The CDR3 DNA sequence: TGCGCCAGCAGTGTGCCTAGCGGGAGGGCAAATGAGCAGTTCTTC.

The rearrangement uses TRBV5-4 and TRBJ2-1; D perhaps matches TRBD2 (6 bases). The germline CDR1 and CDR2 sequences are SGHNT and YYREEE (reference sequence). The CDR3 contains 13 residues. Trimming removed 4 bases from V and 6 bases from J, with 11 bases in between. CDR3 sequence (DNA): TGTGCCAGCAGCGATAGGACTACCAATGAGCAGTTCTTC. This sequence encodes CASSDRTTNEQFF. The full variable domain, with the rest looked up from reference TRBV5-4 and TRBJ2-1, is ETGVTQSPTHLIKTRGQQVTLRCSSQSGHNTVSWYQQALGQGPQFIFQYYREEENGRGNFPPRFSGLQFPNYSSELNVNALELDDSALYLCASSDRTTNEQFFGPGTRLTVL.

Judged by abundance, this clonotype is medium-sized. This rearrangement joins TRBV19 to TRBJ2-7; 8 nucleotides align to TRBD1. The CDR3 runs 14 residues. V lost 6 bases and J lost 0; bases outside the gene matches: 4. Germline assignment: CDR1 LNHDA and CDR2 SQIVND (reference sequence). The CDR3 DNA is TGTGCCAGTAGCCGGGGACAGGCCTCCTACGAGCAGTACTTC. This encodes CASSRGQASYEQYF.